This T cell receptor beta chain came from a study of blood T cell repertoires in COVID-19. Study-wide background: The United States, Italy and Spain provided the acute and convalescent COVID-19 samples.

Using immunoSEQ multiplex PCR, the repertoire was profiled, and TCRdb retains in-frame clones only, with some absent. The sample consists of some 140,000 clones, roughly 79% of them appearing once. Germline V lookup: CDR1 KGHSH, CDR2 LQKENI. With 1 base removed from V and 5 bases from J, the gap between germline ends came to 13 bases. The CDR3 is made up of 15 amino acids. What was sequenced was peripheral blood. The TCR comes from a human donor in a cohort sampled during active COVID-19. V is TRBV18 and J is TRBJ2-3; D possibly corresponds to TRBD2 (5 bases). CDR3 DNA: TGTGCCAGCTCACCACAGTCGGGGTCGGGAGATACGCAGTATTTT. It specifies CASSPQSGSGDTQYF.